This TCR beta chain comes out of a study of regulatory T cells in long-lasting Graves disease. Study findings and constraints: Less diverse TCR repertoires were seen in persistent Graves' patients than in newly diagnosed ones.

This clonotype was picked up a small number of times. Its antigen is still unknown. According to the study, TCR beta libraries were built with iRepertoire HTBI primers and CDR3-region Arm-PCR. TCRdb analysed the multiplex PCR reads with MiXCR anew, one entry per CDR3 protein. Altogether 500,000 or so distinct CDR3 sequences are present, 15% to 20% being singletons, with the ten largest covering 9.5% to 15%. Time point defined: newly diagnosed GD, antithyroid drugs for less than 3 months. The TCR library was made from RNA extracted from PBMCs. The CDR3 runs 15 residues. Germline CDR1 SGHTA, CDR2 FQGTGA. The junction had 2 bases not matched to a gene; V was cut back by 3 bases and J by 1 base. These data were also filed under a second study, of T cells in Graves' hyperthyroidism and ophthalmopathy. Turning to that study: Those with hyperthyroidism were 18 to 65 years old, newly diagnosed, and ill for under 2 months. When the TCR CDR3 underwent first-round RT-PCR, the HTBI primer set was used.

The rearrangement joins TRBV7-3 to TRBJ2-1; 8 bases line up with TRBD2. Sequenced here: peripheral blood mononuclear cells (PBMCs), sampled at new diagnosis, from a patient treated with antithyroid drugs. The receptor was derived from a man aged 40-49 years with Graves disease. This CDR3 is CASSFASGSYNEQFF. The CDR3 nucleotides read TGTGCCAGCAGCTTCGCTAGCGGGTCCTACAATGAGCAGTTCTTC.